Described below is a single TCR beta chain sequence and its context. Sequencing used immunoSEQ multiplex PCR; TCRdb keeps in-frame clones, though not all of them. The profile shows under 150,000 clones, about 90% of them singletons. The ends lost 4 bases at V and 3 bases at J; junction bases unmatched: 6. The CDR3 covers 14 residues. CDR1 and CDR2 from the germline V gene are SGDLS and YYNGEE. This specimen comes from a study of T cell responses to AZD1222 COVID-19 vaccine. The material was peripheral blood, obtained 28 days after the second AZD1222 dose. The V call is TRBV9, the J call TRBJ1-2, with TRBD1 matching over 7 bases. This TCR was sampled from an adult who received the AZD1222 COVID-19 vaccine. The CDR3 DNA reads TGTGCCAGCAGCCCTGACAGGGTTGACTATGGCTACACCTTC. Translating it yields CASSPDRVDYGYTF.